This entry lists 24 T cell receptor beta chains sequenced from one sample in a study of regulatory T cells in long-lasting Graves disease. Time point meaning: persistent/refractory GD, antithyroid drugs over 5 years with positive TRAb. After RNA was extracted from PBMCs, the TCR library was made from it. To make TCR beta libraries, researchers used iRepertoire HTBI primers and Arm-PCR of CDR3 regions. TCRdb analysed the multiplex PCR reads with MiXCR anew, one entry per CDR3 protein. Of about 430,000 distinct CDR3 sequences listed, roughly a fifth are singletons. Sequencing used peripheral blood mononuclear cells (PBMCs), obtained when the disease was refractory, from a patient treated with antithyroid drugs. These TCRs come from a female donor with Graves disease.

This clonotype appeared a few times. This chain connects TRBV19 to TRBJ2-7, with 10 bases that match TRBD2. Germline V gives CDR1 LNHDA, CDR2 SQIVND (reference sequence). This CDR3 has 16 residues. V shed 5 bases and J 5 bases; nucleotides not matched to a gene: 12. CDR3 sequence reads: CASSETLAGAPHEQYF. Written as DNA, the CDR3 is TGTGCCAGTAGTGAAACCCTAGCGGGAGCTCCCCACGAGCAGTACTTC.

Ten or more counts support this clonotype. This chain links TRBV28 with TRBJ2-5; D possibly corresponds to TRBD2 (6 bases). Per the germline V gene, CDR1 is MDHEN and CDR2 is SYDVKM. V was cut by 5 bases and J by 1 base, with 14 bases left in between. The CDR3 runs 15 residues. The CDR3 spells CASSGAGRSQETQYF. In DNA, the CDR3 is TGTGCCAGCAGTGGGGCGGGGAGGAGCCAAGAGACCCAGTACTTC.

In its sample, this clonotype was seen a few times. The gene calls are TRBV30 and TRBJ1-4, with 7 bases that match TRBD1. This CDR3 spans 14 amino acids. J lost 2 bases, V lost 2 bases, and 2 bases had no gene match. CDR1 and CDR2 from the germline V gene are GTSNPN and SVGIG (reference sequence). This chain's CDR3 is CAWSWDSTNEKLFF. CDR3 nucleotides: TGTGCCTGGAGTTGGGACAGCACTAATGAAAAACTGTTTTTT.

In this sample, this clonotype turned up a few times. The chain is built from TRBV14 and TRBJ1-2; 8 nucleotides line up with TRBD1. With 1 base clipped from V and 7 bases from J, the junction kept 2 bases outside the gene matches. The germline CDR1 and CDR2 sequences are SGHDN and FVKESK. CDR3 length: 13 amino acids. CDR3 nucleotides: TGTGCCAGCAGCCAAGGGGACAGGCCTGGCTACACCTTC. Amino acid sequence: CASSQGDRPGYTF.

On this clonotype itself: A much more abundant neighbour one base away suggests this may be a read error. V is TRBV5-6 and J is TRBJ1-4; 8 bases are a match to TRBD1. Germline V CDR1 and CDR2: SGHDT, YYEEEE. CDR3 length: 17 residues. Here the CDR3 DNA reads TGTGCCAGCGGACGGACAGGGTTCGGAGGAACTAATGAAAAACTGGTTTTT. It codes for CASGRTGFGGTNEKLVF.

This clonotype was seen more than once but under ten times. The chain uses TRBV19 and TRBJ1-4; D is uncertain. Germline CDR1 and CDR2: LNHDA and SQIVND (reference sequence). V was clipped by 3 bases and J by 4 bases, with 15 bases between them. The CDR3 spans 16 residues. The CDR3 bases are TGTGCCAGTAGTATCCTGTTGGCGGGCCGTAATGAAAAACTGTTTTTT. This translates into CASSILLAGRNEKLFF.

This clonotype came up a few times. The rearrangement links TRBV7-6 to TRBJ1-5; TRBD1 agrees at 7 bases. This CDR3 is 16 amino acids long. V lost 5 bases, J lost 1 base, and 8 bases stayed unmatched. Germline CDR1 is SGHVS and CDR2 is FNYEAQ. As DNA, the CDR3 is TGTGCCAGCAGCCTGGAAGGGGGCAGGAGCAATCAGCCCCAGCATTTT. Protein: CASSLEGGRSNQPQHF. Filled out from reference TRBV7-6 and TRBJ1-5, the complete variable domain reads GAGVSQSPRYKVTKRGQDVALRCDPISGHVSLYWYRQALGQGPEFLTYFNYEAQQDKSGLPNDRFSAERPEGSISTLTIQRTEQRDSAMYRCASSLEGGRSNQPQHFGDGTRLSIL.

This clonotype turned up a few times. V usage is TRBV6-1 and J usage is TRBJ1-1; D remains ambiguous. The germline V and J ends were trimmed by 4 bases and 0 bases, with 12 bases remaining between them. The CDR3 is 15 residues long. Per germline, CDR1 MNHNS and CDR2 SASEGT. The CDR3 is CASSAGTRMNTEAFF. The CDR3 DNA is TGTGCCAGCAGTGCCGGAACGCGAATGAACACTGAAGCTTTCTTT.

As regards this clonotype: This may stem from a read error, because a much larger clone lies one nucleotide away. The chain uses TRBV25-1 and TRBJ2-7; 10 bases agree with TRBD1. The ends lost 7 bases at V and 3 bases at J; junction bases unmatched: 3. This CDR3 has 13 residues. Germline lookup yields CDR1 MGHDK and CDR2 SYGVNS. Written as DNA, the CDR3 is TGTGCCAGCACAGGGACAGGGGACTACGAGCAGTACTTC. Translation gives CASTGTGDYEQYF.

The V gene is TRBV7-8, the J gene TRBJ2-7, with 11 bases aligning to TRBD2. Germline assignment: CDR1 SGHVS and CDR2 FQNEAQ. V gave up 1 base and J gave up 2 bases; unmatched junction bases: 7. The CDR3 sequence is 17 residues long. The CDR3 nucleotides read TGTGCCAGCAGCTTAGACCAGGGACTAGCGGTCGCCTACGAGCAGTACTTC. Protein: CASSLDQGLAVAYEQYF. Full variable domain (rest looked up from reference TRBV7-8 and TRBJ2-7): GAGVSQSPRYKVAKRGQDVALRCDPISGHVSLFWYQQALGQGPEFLTYFQNEAQLDKSGLPSDRFFAERPEGSVSTLKIQRTQQEDSAVYLCASSLDQGLAVAYEQYFGPGTRLTVT.

This clonotype was detected many times. The CDR3 here is CASRDGRYRGSSSPLHF. Here the CDR3 DNA reads TGTGCCAGCAGAGACGGGAGATACAGGGGTAGTAGTTCACCCCTCCACTTT. This sequence joins TRBV28 and TRBJ1-6; 7 bases agree with TRBD1. This CDR3 region has 17 residues. After removal of 6 bases from V and 9 bases from J, the junction contained 17 bases not matched to a gene. Germline assignment: CDR1 MDHEN and CDR2 SYDVKM.

This clonotype was picked up many times. The gene calls are TRBV20-1 and TRBJ2-4; possible D gene TRBD2, 5 bases. In germline, CDR1 is DFQATT, CDR2 SNEGSKA (reference sequence). CDR3 length: 15 amino acids. Trimming took 5 bases from V and 0 from J, leaving 14 bases between them. CDR3 region: CSARRELGAKNIQYF. CDR3 nucleotides: TGCAGTGCTCGCCGGGAACTCGGAGCCAAAAACATTCAGTACTTC.

In its sample, this clonotype was seen many times. The V call is TRBV2, the J call TRBJ2-7; D is perhaps TRBD2 (5 bases). Trimming removed 6 bases at V and 7 bases at J, with 16 bases between. The CDR3 spans 13 residues. The germline V gene has CDR1 SNHLY and CDR2 FYNNEI. Here the CDR3 reads CASSHRDQWEQYF. The CDR3 DNA follows: TGTGCCAGCAGCCACCGGGATCAGTGGGAGCAGTACTTC.

The J gene is TRBJ1-5, the V gene TRBV28, with 11 nucleotides matching TRBD1. Trimming cost V 5 bases and J 9 bases; bases outside gene matches: 6. The germline CDR1 and CDR2 sequences are MDHEN and SYDVKM. The CDR3 has 14 amino acids. CDR3 bases: TGTGCCAGCAGTCAAATAGGGACAGGGGGGCCCCAGCATTTT. It yields the protein CASSQIGTGGPQHF.

This clonotype has just a few counts. The rearrangement joins TRBV19 to TRBJ1-5, with 7 nucleotides matching TRBD1. The germline V gene has CDR1 LNHDA and CDR2 SQIVND (reference sequence). V lost 5 bases, J lost 4 bases, and 14 bases stayed unmatched. The CDR3 loop spans 17 amino acids. CDR3 in amino acids: CASSPSGRGRRNQPQHF. CDR3 nucleotides: TGTGCCAGTAGTCCTTCGGGGAGGGGGCGTAGAAATCAGCCCCAGCATTTT.

This clonotype was observed many times. This chain links TRBV6-1 with TRBJ2-7, with unresolved D. Germline CDR1 reads MNHNS; CDR2 reads SASEGT. The CDR3 is 13 amino acids. Trimming removed 2 bases from V and 0 bases from J, with 5 bases in between. CDR3 sequence reads: CASSEYPSYEQYF. For the CDR3, the DNA is TGTGCCAGCAGTGAATACCCCTCCTACGAGCAGTACTTC.

This clonotype was picked up many times. The rearrangement uses TRBV6-1 and TRBJ2-7, with D perhaps TRBD1 (6 bases). Trimming left V 5 bases short and J 4 bases short, with 15 bases between. The CDR3 has 14 amino acids. The germline gives CDR1 MNHNS, CDR2 SASEGT. CDR3 sequence (DNA): TGTGCCAGCAGTCGGAACACCCAGGGGTACGAGCAGTACTTC. It specifies CASSRNTQGYEQYF.

At least ten counts were recorded for this clonotype. V usage is TRBV28 and J usage is TRBJ2-7; TRBD2 is a possible D gene (6 bases). CDR3 length: 14 residues. Germline CDR1 reads MDHEN; CDR2 reads SYDVKM. V lost 4 bases, J lost 0 bases, and 10 bases lay in between. Here the CDR3 reads CASSSSSDSYEQYF. The CDR3 nucleotides read TGTGCCAGCAGTTCATCTAGCGACTCCTACGAGCAGTACTTC. The full variable domain, with the rest looked up from reference TRBV28 and TRBJ2-7, is DVKVTQSSRYLVKRTGEKVFLECVQDMDHENMFWYRQDPGLGLRLIYFSYDVKMKEKGDIPEGYSVSREKKERFSLILESASTNQTSMYLCASSSSSDSYEQYFGPGTRLTVT.

The J gene is TRBJ2-5, the V gene TRBV9; 11 bases line up with TRBD2. Germline V gene sequence: CDR1 SGDLS, CDR2 YYNGEE. V shed 0 bases and J 7 bases; nucleotides not matched to a gene: 8. This CDR3 is 16 amino acids long. The CDR3 protein is CASSVGSTSGVRTQYF. DNA of the CDR3: TGTGCCAGCAGCGTAGGGTCGACTAGCGGGGTCCGGACCCAGTACTTC.

The sample holds a few counts of this clonotype. The V call is TRBV5-1, the J call TRBJ2-2; perhaps TRBD1 as D (6 bases). V was trimmed by 3 bases and J by 5 bases, leaving 14 bases between them. Germline CDR1 is SGHRS and CDR2 is YFSETQ. The CDR3 contains 15 residues. CDR3 sequence: CASSSQGMLTGELFF. As DNA, the CDR3 is TGCGCCAGCAGCTCACAGGGCATGCTTACCGGGGAGCTGTTTTTT.

The sample holds a few counts of this clonotype. This chain links TRBV4-1 with TRBJ2-7; weak D call: TRBD2 (5 bases). From germline, CDR1 is MGHRA and CDR2 YSYEKL. CDR3 size: 15 residues. The V end was cut by 0 bases, the J end by 7 bases, with 16 bases between. The CDR3 spells CASSQEGLTKSEQYF. The CDR3 nucleotides are TGCGCCAGCAGCCAAGAAGGACTTACTAAGAGTGAGCAGTACTTC.

The chain employs TRBV9 and TRBJ2-2; 9 nucleotides agree with TRBD2. This CDR3 has 17 residues. V gave up 0 bases and J gave up 7 bases; unmatched junction bases: 10. Germline CDR1 reads SGDLS; CDR2 reads YYNGEE. The CDR3 nucleotides read TGTGCCAGCAGCGTAGCTGGTAGCGGGAGCGCGAACGGGGAGCTGTTTTTT. Its protein is CASSVAGSGSANGELFF. Variable domain in full (rest from reference TRBV9 and TRBJ2-2): DSGVTQTPKHLITATGQRVTLRCSPRSGDLSVYWYQQSLDQGLQFLIQYYNGEERAKGNILERFSAQQFPDLHSELNLSSLELGDSALYFCASSVAGSGSANGELFFGEGSRLTVL.

This clonotype was observed a handful of times. The chain is built from TRBV10-3 and TRBJ1-3; D might be TRBD1 (6 bases). Germline CDR1 is ENHRY and CDR2 is SYGVKD. With 6 bases removed from V and 2 bases from J, the gap between germline ends came to 14 bases. The CDR3 covers 15 residues. Here the CDR3 DNA reads TGTGCCATCAGAGAAGGACAGCACCCTGGAAACACCATATATTTT. Encoded protein: CAIREGQHPGNTIYF.

In this sample, this clonotype turned up many times. The genes are TRBV28 and TRBJ2-2, with TRBD2 matching over 9 bases. Trimming cost V 5 bases and J 0 bases; bases outside gene matches: 10. The V gene's germline CDR1 is MDHEN and CDR2 SYDVKM. This CDR3 has 18 amino acids. The CDR3 here is CASSRGVTSGSNTGELFF. CDR3 bases: TGTGCCAGCAGTAGAGGGGTGACTAGCGGCTCGAACACCGGGGAGCTGTTTTTT.